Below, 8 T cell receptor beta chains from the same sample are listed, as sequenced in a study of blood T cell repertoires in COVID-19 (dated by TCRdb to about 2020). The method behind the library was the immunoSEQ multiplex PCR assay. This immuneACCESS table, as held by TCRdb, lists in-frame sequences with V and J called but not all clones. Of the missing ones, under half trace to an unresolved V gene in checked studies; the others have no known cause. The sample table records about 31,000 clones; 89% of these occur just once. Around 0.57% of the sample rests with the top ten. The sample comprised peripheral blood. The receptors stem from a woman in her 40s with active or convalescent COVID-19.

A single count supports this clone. CDR3 amino acids: CASSQDWGGNQPQHF. CDR3 nucleotide sequence: TGCGCCAGCAGCCAAGACTGGGGGGGCAATCAGCCCCAGCATTTT. The rearrangement uses TRBV4-1 and TRBJ1-5; maybe TRBD1 (5 bases). CDR3 length equals 15 residues. The V end was cut by 0 bases, the J end by 2 bases, with 8 bases between. Per the germline V gene, CDR1 is MGHRA and CDR2 is YSYEKL.

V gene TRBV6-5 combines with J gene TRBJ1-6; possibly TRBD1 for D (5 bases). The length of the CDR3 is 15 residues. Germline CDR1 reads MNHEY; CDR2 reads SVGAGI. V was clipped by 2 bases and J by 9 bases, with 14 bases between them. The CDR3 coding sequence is TGTGCCAGCAGTTACCGTCAGGGTGGTCTTTCACCCCTCCACTTT. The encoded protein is CASSYRQGGLSPLHF.

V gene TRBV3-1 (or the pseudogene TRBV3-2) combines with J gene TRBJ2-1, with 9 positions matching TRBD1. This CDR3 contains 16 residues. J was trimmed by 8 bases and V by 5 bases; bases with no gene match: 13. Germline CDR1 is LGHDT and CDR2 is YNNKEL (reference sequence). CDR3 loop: CASSSIPGQGIYEQFF. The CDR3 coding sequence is TGTGCCAGCAGCTCTATTCCGGGACAGGGCATTTATGAGCAGTTCTTC.

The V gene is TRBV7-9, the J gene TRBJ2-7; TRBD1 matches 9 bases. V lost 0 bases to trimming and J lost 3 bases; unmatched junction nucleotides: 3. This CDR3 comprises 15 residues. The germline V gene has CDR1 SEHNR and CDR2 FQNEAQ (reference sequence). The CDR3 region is CASSLAGTGNYEQYF. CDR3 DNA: TGTGCCAGCAGCTTAGCCGGGACAGGGAACTACGAGCAGTACTTC.

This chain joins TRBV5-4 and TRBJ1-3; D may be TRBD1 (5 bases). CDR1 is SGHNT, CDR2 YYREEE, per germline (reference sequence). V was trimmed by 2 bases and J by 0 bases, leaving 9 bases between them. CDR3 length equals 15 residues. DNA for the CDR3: TGTGCCAGCAGCTTCGGGGGATCCTCTGGAAACACCATATATTTT. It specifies CASSFGGSSGNTIYF.

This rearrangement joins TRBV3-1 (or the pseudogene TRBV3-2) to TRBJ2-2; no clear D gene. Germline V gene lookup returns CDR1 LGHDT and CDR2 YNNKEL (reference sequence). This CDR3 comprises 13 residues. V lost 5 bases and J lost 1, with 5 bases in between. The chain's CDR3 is CASSSRNTGELFF. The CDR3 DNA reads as TGTGCCAGCAGCTCCAGGAACACCGGGGAGCTGTTTTTT.

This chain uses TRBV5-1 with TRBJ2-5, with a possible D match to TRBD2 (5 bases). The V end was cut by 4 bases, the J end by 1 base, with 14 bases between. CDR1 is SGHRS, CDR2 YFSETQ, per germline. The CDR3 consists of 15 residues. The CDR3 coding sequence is TGCGCCAGCAGCCCCGGGATCCAAGCCCAAGAGACCCAGTACTTC. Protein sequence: CASSPGIQAQETQYF. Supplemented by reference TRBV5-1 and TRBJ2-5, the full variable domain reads KAGVTQTPRYLIKTRGQQVTLSCSPISGHRSVSWYQQTPGQGLQFLFEYFSETQRNKGNFPGRFSGRQFSNSRSEMNVSTLELGDSALYLCASSPGIQAQETQYFGPGTRLLVL.

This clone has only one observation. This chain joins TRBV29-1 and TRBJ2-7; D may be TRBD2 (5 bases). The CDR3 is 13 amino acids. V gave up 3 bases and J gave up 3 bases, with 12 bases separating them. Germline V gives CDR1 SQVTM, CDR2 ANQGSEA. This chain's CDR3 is CSVETRTRYEQYF. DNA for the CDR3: TGCAGCGTTGAGACGCGGACTCGCTACGAGCAGTACTTC.